This T cell receptor beta chain is drawn from a study of T cell repertoires in cytomegalovirus infection. TCRdb independently ran MiXCR on the reads; one entry per CDR3 protein. The sample shows 450,000 to 650,000 distinct CDR3 sequences, just under 40% of them seen only once. Study observations and caveats: Cumulative public TCR beta family frequency identified carriers of CMV plus the relevant HLA. CMV-specific TCR beta clonotypes restricted by HLA-C were the ones dominating the ex vivo response.

The CDR3 totals 16 residues. Germline loops: CDR1 DFQATT, CDR2 SNEGSKA (reference sequence). The V segment lost 1 base and the J segment 0 bases; nucleotides outside the gene matches: 6. This clonotype was counted a few times. Its antigen is unidentified. The input for sequencing was cultured PBMCs, taken from culture after CMV antigen stimulation. The V gene is TRBV20-1, the J gene TRBJ2-3; 8 bases agree with TRBD2. The receptor's source is a human donor in good health (CMV status not recorded). Some clones in this sample may be carry-over from other donors' samples. CDR3 bases: TGCAGTGCTAGAGTGCTAGCGGGTACTAGCACAGATACGCAGTATTTT. It is translated as CSARVLAGTSTDTQYF.